This TCR beta chain was recovered during a study of T cells in Graves' hyperthyroidism and ophthalmopathy. The CDR3 totals 15 residues. V lost 2 bases to trimming and J lost 3 bases, with 15 bases between them. In germline, CDR1 is SGHRS, CDR2 YFSETQ. Template material for amplifying TCR beta CDR3 regions consisted of RNA transcripts. First-round RT-PCR targeting the TCR CDR3 was performed with the HTBI primer set. TCRdb reprocessed the multiplex PCR reads with MiXCR, giving one entry per CDR3 protein. Found here are a few hundred thousand distinct CDR3 sequences, about a fifth of them singletons; the top ten hold about 3.5%. This clonotype came up many times. Patients aged 18 to 65 had newly diagnosed hyperthyroidism lasting under 2 months.

The TCR was taken from a woman aged 18-30 years with Graves' hyperthyroidism. V is TRBV5-1 and J is TRBJ2-7; TRBD2 is a possible D gene (7 bases). Sequenced input: blood. The CDR3 reads CASSLGGGAYYEQYF. The DNA for the CDR3 is TGCGCCAGCAGCTTAGGGGGGGGCGCGTACTACGAGCAGTACTTC.